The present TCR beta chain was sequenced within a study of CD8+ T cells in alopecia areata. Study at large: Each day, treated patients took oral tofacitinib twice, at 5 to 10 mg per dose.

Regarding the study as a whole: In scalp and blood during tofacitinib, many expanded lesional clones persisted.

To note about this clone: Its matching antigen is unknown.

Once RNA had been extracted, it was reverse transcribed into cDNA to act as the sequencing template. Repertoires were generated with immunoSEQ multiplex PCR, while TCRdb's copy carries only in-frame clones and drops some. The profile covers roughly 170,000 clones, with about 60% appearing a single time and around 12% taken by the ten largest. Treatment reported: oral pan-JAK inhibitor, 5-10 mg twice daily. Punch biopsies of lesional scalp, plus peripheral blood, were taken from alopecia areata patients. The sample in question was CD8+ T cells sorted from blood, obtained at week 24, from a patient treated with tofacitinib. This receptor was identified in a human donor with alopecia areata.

As DNA, the CDR3 is TGTGCCAGCAGTTCCACCCCTTCTCCGGATTGGAATGGCTACACCTTC. It yields the protein CASSSTPSPDWNGYTF. The chain couples TRBV27 to TRBJ1-2; D gene uncertain. Germline assignment: CDR1 MNHEY and CDR2 SMNVEV (reference sequence). The CDR3 is 16 amino acids. Trimming cost V 4 bases and J 6 bases, with 21 bases left between them.